This TCR beta chain was observed in a study of T-cell reconstitution after alpha-beta-depleted transplantation in children. This clonotype showed up many times. The germline V gene has CDR1 SGHTA and CDR2 FQGNSA. V was clipped by 5 bases and J by 2 bases, with 19 bases between them. The length of the CDR3 is 17 residues. Preparation of the TCRbeta library was carried out with unique molecular identifiers. TCRdb called the PCR reads again in MiXCR, with one record for every CDR3 protein. The data hold around 370,000 distinct CDR3 sequences, with 10% observed a single time. The TCR sequence derives from a human donor who donated a stem cell graft to a child with acute lymphoblastic leukemia. The chain is built from TRBV7-2 and TRBJ1-5, with no clear D. Sequenced material: PBMCs from the stem cell graft donor, taken from the stem cell graft. The CDR3 DNA sequence: TGTGCCAGCAGCCAATTTCCTCGTGGTCGGGGCAATCAGCCCCAGCATTTT. Residues: CASSQFPRGRGNQPQHF.